The 8 T cell receptor beta chains below were found in one sample sequenced in a study of cytotoxic CD8 clonotypes in ibrutinib-treated CLL (dated by TCRdb to about 2021). The label giving this sample's time point can be read as: 24 months on ibrutinib. Library preparation was by the immunoSEQ multiplex PCR assay. TCRdb holds this immuneACCESS table with in-frame rearrangements only. Some clones are missing; in checked studies, unresolved V genes explain under half, and the rest has no known cause. Within this sample are roughly 150,000 clones, with under 85% of them counted one time only. The ten largest clonotypes hold 4.6% of the sample. Sequenced material: PBMCs, taken after 24 months of ibrutinib treatment. The receptors come from a human donor with chronic lymphocytic leukemia.

The chain is built from TRBV6-5 and TRBJ1-1, with D perhaps TRBD1 (5 bases). The V end lost 4 bases, the J end lost 0 bases, and 12 bases lay between the germline ends. This CDR3 has 15 residues. The germline gives CDR1 MNHEY, CDR2 SVGAGI. Here the CDR3 reads CASSLGEGMNTEAFF. CDR3 nucleotide sequence: TGTGCCAGCAGTTTGGGGGAGGGGATGAACACTGAAGCTTTCTTT.

The chain uses TRBV2 and TRBJ1-3; D is ambiguous. The CDR3 is 14 amino acids. Trimming took off 5 bases at V and 4 bases at J, with 12 bases between the two ends. Germline CDR1 reads SNHLY; CDR2 reads FYNNEI. The CDR3 region is CASSSGRSGNTIYF. CDR3 DNA: TGTGCCAGCAGTAGCGGGCGATCAGGAAACACCATATATTTT.

A single count supports this clone. The rearrangement uses TRBV12-5 and TRBJ1-2, with a weak D call TRBD1 (6 bases). Germline V gene sequence: CDR1 LGHNT, CDR2 FRNRAP. V dropped 6 bases and J dropped 5 bases, with 19 bases sitting between them. The CDR3 is 15 amino acids. The DNA for the CDR3 is TGTGCTAGTGGCTCCTCGGGGGGCCGCGGGTATGGCTACACCTTC. The encoded protein is CASGSSGGRGYGYTF. Full variable domain (missing parts from reference TRBV12-5 and TRBJ1-2): DARVTQTPRHKVTEMGQEVTMRCQPILGHNTVFWYRQTMMQGLELLAYFRNRAPLDDSGMPKDRFSAEMPDATLATLKIQPSEPRDSAVYFCASGSSGGRGYGYTFGSGTRLTVV.

The genes are TRBV6-6 and TRBJ1-2, with TRBD1 matching 10 bases. Per germline, CDR1 MNHNY and CDR2 SVGAGI (reference sequence). The CDR3 length is 16 residues. Trimming took 2 bases from V and 5 from J; bases not matched to a gene: 8. The CDR3 reads CASSYGDPGQGYGYTF. In nucleotides, the CDR3 is TGTGCCAGCAGTTACGGTGATCCGGGACAGGGGTATGGCTACACCTTC.

This clone was observed a few times. The chain has TRBV7-2 and TRBJ1-2; no definite D call. V was pared by 1 base and J by 4 bases, with 10 bases between. Germline-derived CDR1 and CDR2 are SGHTA and FQGNSA. This CDR3 is built from 14 residues. CDR3 coding DNA: TGTGCCAGCAGCTTAGTTGGCGGATTCTATGGCTACACCTTC. Its protein product is CASSLVGGFYGYTF.

The chain recombines TRBV7-2 with TRBJ2-5, with TRBD2 as a possible D gene (5 bases). The germline V gene encodes CDR1 SGHTA and CDR2 FQGNSA. V dropped 2 bases and J dropped 3 bases, with 10 bases sitting between them. This CDR3 contains 14 residues. The CDR3 is CASSLRGREETQYF. DNA for the CDR3: TGTGCCAGCAGCTTACGGGGAAGGGAAGAGACCCAGTACTTC.

The rearrangement joins TRBV7-2 to TRBJ2-3; 9 bases are shared with TRBD1. This CDR3 contains 15 residues. The germline V gene has CDR1 SGHTA and CDR2 FQGNSA. Unmatched junction bases numbered 7, after V lost 5 bases and J lost 4 bases. The CDR3 protein is CASSRGQGRADTQYF. The DNA of the CDR3 is TGTGCCAGCAGCCGGGGACAGGGTCGTGCAGATACGCAGTATTTT.

The chain employs TRBV21-1 and TRBJ1-5; the table's TRBD1 call for D was not verified on the DNA. TRBV21-1 is a known pseudogene. This CDR3 is 13 amino acids long. CDR3 amino acids: CAIHRVSNQPQHF. CDR3 sequence (DNA): TGTGCCATCCACAGGGTGTCCAATCAGCCCCAGCATTTT.